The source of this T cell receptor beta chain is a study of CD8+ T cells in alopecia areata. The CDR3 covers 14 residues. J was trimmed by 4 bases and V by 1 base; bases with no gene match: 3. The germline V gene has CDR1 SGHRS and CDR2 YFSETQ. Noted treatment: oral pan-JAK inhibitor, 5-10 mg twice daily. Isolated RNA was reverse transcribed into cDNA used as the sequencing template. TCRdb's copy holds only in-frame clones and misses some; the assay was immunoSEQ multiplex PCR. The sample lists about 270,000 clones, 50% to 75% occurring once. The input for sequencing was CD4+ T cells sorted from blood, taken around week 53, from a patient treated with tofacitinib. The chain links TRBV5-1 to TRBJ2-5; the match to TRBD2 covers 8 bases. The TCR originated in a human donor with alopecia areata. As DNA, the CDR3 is TGCGCCAGCAGCTTGTTACGGGGGGGAGAGACCCAGTACTTC. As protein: CASSLLRGGETQYF. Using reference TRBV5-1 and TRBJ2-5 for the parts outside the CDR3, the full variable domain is KAGVTQTPRYLIKTRGQQVTLSCSPISGHRSVSWYQQTPGQGLQFLFEYFSETQRNKGNFPGRFSGRQFSNSRSEMNVSTLELGDSALYLCASSLLRGGETQYFGPGTRLLVL.